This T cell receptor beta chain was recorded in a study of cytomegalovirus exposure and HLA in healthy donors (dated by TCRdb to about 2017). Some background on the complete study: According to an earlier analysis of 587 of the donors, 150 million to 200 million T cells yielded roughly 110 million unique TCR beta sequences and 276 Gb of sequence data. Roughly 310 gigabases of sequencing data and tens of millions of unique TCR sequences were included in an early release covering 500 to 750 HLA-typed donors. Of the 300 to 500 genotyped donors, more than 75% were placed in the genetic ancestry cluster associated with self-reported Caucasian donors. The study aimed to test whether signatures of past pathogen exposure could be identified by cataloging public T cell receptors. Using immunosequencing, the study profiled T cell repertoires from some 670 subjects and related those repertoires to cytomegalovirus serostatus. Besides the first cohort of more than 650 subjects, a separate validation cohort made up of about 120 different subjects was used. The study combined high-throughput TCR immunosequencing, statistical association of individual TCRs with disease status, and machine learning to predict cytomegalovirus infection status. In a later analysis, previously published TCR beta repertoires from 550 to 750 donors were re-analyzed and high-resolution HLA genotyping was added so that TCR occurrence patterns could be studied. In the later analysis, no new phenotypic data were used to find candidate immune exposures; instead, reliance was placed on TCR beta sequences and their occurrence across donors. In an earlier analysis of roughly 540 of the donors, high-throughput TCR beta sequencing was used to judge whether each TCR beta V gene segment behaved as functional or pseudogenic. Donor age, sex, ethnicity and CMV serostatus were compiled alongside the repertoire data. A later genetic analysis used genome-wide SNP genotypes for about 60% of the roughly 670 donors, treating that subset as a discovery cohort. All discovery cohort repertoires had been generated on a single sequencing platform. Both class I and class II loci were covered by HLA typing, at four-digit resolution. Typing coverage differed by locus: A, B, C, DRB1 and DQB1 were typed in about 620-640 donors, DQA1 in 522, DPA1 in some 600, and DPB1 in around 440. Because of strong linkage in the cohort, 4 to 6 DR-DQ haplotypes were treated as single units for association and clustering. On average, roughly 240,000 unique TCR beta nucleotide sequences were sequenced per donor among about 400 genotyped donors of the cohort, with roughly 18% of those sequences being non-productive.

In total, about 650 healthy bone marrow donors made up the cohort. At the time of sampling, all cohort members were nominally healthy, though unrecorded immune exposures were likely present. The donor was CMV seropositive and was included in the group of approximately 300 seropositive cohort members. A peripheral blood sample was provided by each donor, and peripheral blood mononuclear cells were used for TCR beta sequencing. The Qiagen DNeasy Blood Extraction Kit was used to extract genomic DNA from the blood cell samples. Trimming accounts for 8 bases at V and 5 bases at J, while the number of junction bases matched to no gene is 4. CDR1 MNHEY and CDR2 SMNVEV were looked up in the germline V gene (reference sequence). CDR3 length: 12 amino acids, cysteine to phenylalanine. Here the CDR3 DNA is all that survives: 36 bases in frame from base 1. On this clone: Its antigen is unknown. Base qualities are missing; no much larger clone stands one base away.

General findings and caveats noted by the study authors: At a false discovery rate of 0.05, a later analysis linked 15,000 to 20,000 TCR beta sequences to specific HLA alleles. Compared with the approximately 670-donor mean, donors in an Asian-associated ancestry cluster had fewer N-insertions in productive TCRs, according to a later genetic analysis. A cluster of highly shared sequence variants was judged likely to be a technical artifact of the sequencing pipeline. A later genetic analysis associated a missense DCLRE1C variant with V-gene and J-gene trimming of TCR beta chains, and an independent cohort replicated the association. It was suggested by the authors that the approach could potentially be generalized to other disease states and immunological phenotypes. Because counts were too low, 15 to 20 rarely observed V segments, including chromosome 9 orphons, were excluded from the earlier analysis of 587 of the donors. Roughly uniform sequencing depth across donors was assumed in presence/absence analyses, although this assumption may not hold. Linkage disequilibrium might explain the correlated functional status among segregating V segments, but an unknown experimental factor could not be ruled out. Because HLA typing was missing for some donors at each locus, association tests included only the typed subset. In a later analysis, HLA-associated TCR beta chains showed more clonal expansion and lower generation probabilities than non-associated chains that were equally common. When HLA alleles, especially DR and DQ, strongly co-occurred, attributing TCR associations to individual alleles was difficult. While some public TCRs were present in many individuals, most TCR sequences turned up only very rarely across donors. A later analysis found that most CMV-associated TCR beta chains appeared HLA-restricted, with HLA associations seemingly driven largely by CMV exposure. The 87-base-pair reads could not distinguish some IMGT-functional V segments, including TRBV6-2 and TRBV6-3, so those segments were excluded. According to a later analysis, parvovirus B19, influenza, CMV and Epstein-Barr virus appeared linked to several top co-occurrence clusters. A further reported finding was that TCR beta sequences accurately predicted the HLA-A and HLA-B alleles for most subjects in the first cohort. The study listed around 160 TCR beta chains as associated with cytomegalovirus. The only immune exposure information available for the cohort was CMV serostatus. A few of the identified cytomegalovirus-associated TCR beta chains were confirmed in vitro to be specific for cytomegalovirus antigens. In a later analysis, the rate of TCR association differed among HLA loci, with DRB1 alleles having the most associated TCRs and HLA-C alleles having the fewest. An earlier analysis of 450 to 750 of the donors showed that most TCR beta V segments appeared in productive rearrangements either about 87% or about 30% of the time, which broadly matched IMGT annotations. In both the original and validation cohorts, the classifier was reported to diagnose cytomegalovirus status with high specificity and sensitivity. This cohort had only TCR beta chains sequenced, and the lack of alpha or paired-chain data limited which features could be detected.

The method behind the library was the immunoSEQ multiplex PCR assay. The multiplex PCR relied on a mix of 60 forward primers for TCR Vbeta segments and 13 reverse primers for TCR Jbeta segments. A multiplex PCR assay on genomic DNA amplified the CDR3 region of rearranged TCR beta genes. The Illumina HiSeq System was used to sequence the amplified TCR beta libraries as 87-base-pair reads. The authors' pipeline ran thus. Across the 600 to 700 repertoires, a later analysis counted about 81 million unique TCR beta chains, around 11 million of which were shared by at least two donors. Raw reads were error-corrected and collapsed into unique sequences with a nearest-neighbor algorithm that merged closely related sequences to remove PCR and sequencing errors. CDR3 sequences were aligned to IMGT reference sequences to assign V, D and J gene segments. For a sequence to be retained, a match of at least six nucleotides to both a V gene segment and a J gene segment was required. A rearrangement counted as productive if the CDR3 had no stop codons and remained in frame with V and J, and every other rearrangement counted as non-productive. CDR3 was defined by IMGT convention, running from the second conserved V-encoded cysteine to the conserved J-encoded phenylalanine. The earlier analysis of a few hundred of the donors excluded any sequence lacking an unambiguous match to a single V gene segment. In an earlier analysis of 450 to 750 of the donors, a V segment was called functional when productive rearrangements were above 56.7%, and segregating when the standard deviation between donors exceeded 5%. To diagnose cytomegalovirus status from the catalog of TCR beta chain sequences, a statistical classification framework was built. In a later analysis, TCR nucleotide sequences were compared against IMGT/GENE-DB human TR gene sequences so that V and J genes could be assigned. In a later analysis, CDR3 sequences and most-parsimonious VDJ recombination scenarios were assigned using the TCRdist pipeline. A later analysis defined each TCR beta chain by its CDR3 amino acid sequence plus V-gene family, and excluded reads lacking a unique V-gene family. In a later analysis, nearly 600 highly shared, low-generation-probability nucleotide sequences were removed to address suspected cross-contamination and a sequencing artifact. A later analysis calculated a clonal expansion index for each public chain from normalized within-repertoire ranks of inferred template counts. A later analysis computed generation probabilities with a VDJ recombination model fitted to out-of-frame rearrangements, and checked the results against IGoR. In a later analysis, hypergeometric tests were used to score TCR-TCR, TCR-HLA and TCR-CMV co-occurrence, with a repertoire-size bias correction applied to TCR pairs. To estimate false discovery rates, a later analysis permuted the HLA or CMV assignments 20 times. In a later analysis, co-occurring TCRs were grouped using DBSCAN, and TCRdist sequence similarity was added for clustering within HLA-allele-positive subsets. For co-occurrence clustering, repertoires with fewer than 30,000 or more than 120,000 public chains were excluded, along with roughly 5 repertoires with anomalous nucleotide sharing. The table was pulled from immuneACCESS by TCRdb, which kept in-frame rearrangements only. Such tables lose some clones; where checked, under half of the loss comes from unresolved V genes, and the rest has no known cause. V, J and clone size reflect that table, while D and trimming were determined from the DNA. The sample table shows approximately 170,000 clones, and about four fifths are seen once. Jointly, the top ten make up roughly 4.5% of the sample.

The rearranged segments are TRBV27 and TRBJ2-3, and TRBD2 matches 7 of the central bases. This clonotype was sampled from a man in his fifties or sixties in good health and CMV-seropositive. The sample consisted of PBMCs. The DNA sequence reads TGTGCCAGCGGGTCGGGAGGAGATACGCAGTATTTT. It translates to CASGSGGDTQYF.